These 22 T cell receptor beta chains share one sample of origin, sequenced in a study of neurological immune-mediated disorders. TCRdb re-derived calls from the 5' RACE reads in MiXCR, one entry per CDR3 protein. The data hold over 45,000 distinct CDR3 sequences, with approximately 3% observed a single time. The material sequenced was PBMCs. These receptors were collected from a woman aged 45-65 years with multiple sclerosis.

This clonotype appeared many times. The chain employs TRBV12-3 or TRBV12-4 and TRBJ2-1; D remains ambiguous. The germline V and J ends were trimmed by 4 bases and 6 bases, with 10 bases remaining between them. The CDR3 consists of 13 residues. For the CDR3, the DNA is TGTGCCAGCAGTTCGGGCCCTTCCAATGAGCAGTTCTTC. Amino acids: CASSSGPSNEQFF.

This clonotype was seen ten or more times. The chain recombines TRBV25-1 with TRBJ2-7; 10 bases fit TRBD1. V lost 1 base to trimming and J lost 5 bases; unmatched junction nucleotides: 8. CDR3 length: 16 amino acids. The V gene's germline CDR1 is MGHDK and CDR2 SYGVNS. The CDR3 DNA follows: TGTGCCAGCAGTGAATGGGGGGGGACAGGGGCACACGAGCAGTACTTC. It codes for CASSEWGGTGAHEQYF.

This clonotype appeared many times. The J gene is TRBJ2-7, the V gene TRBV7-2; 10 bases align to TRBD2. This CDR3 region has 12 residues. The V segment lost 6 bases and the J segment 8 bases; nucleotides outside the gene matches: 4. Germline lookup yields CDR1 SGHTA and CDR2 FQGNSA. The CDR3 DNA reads TGTGCCAGCAGGGGGACTAGCGCCCAGCAGTACTTC. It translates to CASRGTSAQQYF.

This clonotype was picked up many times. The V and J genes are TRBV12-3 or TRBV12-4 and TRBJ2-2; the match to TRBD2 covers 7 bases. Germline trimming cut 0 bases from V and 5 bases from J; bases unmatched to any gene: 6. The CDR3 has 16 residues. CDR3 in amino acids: CASSLAGGIGTGELFF. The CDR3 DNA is TGTGCCAGCAGTTTAGCGGGAGGGATCGGGACCGGGGAGCTGTTTTTT.

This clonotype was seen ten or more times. Here the CDR3 DNA reads TGTGCCAGCAGCTTAAGTCAGGGATACACTGAAGCTTTCTTT. It specifies CASSLSQGYTEAFF. V is TRBV7-2 and J is TRBJ1-1; TRBD1 might be the D (5 bases). The CDR3 consists of 14 residues. Per the germline V gene, CDR1 is SGHTA and CDR2 is FQGNSA. The V end lost 2 bases, the J end lost 3 bases, and 10 bases lay between the germline ends.

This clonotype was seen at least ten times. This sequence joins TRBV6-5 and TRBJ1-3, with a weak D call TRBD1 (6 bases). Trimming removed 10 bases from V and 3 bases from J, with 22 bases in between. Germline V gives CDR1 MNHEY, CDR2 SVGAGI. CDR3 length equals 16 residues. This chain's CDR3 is CATSPGGSDFGNTIYF. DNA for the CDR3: TGTGCCACGAGCCCGGGGGGCAGCGACTTTGGAAACACCATATATTTT.

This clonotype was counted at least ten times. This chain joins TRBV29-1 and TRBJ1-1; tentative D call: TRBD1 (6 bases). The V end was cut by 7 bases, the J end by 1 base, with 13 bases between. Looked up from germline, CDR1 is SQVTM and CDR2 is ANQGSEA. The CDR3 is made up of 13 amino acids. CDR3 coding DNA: TGCAGCGAAAACAGGGACCCGAACACTGAAGCTTTCTTT. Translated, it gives CSENRDPNTEAFF.

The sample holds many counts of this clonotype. As DNA, the CDR3 is TGTGCCAGCAGCAAGTCGGAGTACACTGAAGCTTTCTTT. Protein sequence: CASSKSEYTEAFF. The gene calls are TRBV12-3 or TRBV12-4 and TRBJ1-1; no clear D. With 6 bases removed from V and 3 bases from J, the gap between germline ends came to 11 bases. The CDR3 length is 13 residues.

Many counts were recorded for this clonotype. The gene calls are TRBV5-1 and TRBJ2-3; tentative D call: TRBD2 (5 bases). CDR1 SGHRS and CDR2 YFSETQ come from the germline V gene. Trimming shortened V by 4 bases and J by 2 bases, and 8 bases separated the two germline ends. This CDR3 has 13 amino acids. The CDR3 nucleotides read TGCGCCAGCAGCCGGGGTCCCACAGATACGCAGTATTTT. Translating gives CASSRGPTDTQYF.

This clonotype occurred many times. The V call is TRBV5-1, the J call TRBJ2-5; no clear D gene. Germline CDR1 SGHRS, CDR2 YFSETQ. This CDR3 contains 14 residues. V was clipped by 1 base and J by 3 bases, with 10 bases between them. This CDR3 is CASSLFSSEETQYF. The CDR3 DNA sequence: TGCGCCAGCAGCTTGTTCAGCTCGGAAGAGACCCAGTACTTC.

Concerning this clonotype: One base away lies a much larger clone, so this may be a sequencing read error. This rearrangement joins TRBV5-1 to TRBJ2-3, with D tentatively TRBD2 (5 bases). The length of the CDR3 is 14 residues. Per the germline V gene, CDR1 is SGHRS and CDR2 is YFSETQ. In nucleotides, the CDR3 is TGCGCCAGCAGCCCGGGGAGTAACGGGGATACGAAGTATTTT. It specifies CASSPGSNGDTKYF.

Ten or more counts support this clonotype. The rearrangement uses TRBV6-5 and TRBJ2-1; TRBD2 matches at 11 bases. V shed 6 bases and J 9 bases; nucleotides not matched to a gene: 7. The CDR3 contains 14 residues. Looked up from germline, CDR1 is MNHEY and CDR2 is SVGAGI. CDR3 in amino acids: CASSFSGRVREQFF. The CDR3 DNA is TGTGCCAGCAGCTTTAGCGGGAGGGTACGTGAGCAGTTCTTC.

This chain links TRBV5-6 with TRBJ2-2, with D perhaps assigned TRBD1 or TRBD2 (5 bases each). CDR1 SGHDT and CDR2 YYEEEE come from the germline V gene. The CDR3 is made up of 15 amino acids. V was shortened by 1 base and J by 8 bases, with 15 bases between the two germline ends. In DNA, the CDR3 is TGTGCCAGCAGCTTGCCGCGCCCGGGGCCGGGGGAGCTGTTTTTT. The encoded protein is CASSLPRPGPGELFF.

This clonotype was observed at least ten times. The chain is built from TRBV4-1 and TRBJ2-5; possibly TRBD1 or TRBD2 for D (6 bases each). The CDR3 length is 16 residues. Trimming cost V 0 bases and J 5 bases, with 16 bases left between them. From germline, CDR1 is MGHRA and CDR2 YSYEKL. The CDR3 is CASSQDHVGGRETQYF. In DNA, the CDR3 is TGCGCCAGCAGCCAAGATCACGTGGGGGGCCGGGAGACCCAGTACTTC.

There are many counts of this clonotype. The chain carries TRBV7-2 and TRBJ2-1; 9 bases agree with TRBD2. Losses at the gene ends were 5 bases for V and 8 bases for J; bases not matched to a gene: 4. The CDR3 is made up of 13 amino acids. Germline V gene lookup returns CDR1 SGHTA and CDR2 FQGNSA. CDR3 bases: TGTGCCAGCAGCCCTGGGACTAGCTATGAGCAGTTCTTC. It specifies CASSPGTSYEQFF. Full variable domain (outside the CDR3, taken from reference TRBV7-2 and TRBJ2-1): GAGVSQSPSNKVTEKGKDVELRCDPISGHTALYWYRQSLGQGLEFLIYFQGNSAPDKSGLPSDRFSAERTGGSVSTLTIQRTQQEDSAVYLCASSPGTSYEQFFGPGTRLTVL.

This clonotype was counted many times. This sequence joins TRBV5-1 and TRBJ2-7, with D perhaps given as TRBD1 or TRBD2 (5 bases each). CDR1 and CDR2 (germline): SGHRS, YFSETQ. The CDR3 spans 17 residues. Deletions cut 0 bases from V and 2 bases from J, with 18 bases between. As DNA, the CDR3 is TGCGCCAGCAGCTTGGATGGTGTGGGGACGAATACCTACGAGCAGTACTTC. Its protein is CASSLDGVGTNTYEQYF.

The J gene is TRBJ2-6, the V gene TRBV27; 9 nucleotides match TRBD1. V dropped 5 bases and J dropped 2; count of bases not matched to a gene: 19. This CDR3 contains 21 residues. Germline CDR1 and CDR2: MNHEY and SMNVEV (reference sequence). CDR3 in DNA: TGTGCCAGCAGTCCGAAAACCTTTGACAGGGGGTTGCTACCTGGGGCCAACGTCCTGACTTTC. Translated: CASSPKTFDRGLLPGANVLTF.

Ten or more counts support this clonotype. DNA for the CDR3: TGTGCCAGCAATAGCGGGGGCCGCTTCTACGAGCAGTACGTC. Translating gives CASNSGGRFYEQYV. The chain uses TRBV28 and TRBJ2-7; 9 bases are shared with TRBD2. Germline V gene lookup returns CDR1 MDHEN and CDR2 SYDVKM. V was pared by 7 bases and J by 3 bases, with 7 bases of the junction left unmatched. The CDR3 loop spans 14 amino acids.

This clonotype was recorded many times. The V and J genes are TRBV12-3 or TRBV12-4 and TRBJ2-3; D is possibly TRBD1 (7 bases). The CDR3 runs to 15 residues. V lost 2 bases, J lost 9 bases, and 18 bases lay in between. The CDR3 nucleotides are TGTGCCAGCAGTTTATCGGGGACAGCCCGGGGGACGCAGTATTTT. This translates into CASSLSGTARGTQYF.

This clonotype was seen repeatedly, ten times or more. In DNA form, the CDR3 reads TGTGCCATCAGTTACAGGGGGGCCGGCGGAAAACTGTTTTTT. As protein: CAISYRGAGGKLFF. The V and J genes are TRBV10-3 and TRBJ1-4; TRBD1 agrees at 8 bases. After removal of 5 bases from V and 10 bases from J, the junction contained 9 bases not matched to a gene. Germline V gene data show CDR1 as ENHRY and CDR2 as SYGVKD. The CDR3 has 14 amino acids.

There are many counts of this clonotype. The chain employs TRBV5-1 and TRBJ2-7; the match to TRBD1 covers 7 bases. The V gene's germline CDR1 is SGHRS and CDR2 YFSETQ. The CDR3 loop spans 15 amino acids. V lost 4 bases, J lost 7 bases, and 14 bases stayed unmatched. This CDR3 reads CASSVAETGTAEQYF. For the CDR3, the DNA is TGCGCCAGCAGCGTTGCAGAGACAGGGACCGCTGAGCAGTACTTC.

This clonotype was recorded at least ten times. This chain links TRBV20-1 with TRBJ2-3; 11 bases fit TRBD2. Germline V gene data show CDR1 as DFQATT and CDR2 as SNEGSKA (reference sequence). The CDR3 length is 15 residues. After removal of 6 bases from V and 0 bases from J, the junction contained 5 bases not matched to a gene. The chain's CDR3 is CSASLAGGSTDTQYF. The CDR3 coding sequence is TGCAGTGCCTCATTAGCGGGAGGGAGCACAGATACGCAGTATTTT.